The T cell receptor beta chain described here comes from a study of cytomegalovirus exposure and HLA in healthy donors (dated by TCRdb to the late 2010s). With regard to the full study: An earlier analysis of several hundred of the donors reported approximately 290 Gb of sequence data and 100 million to 140 million unique TCR beta sequences from about 200 million T cells. An early release covering more than 500 HLA-typed donors comprised about 310 gigabases of sequencing data and roughly 86 million unique TCR sequences. The genetic ancestry cluster associated with self-reported Caucasian donors included roughly four fifths of the approximately 430 genotyped donors. The study aimed to test whether signatures of past pathogen exposure could be identified by cataloging public T cell receptors. The study profiled the T cell repertoires of more than 500 subjects by immunosequencing and related them to cytomegalovirus serostatus. Along with the approximately 700-subject first cohort, a separate validation cohort of over a hundred different subjects was used. The study combined high-throughput TCR immunosequencing, statistical association of individual TCRs with disease status, and machine learning to predict cytomegalovirus infection status. To study patterns of TCR occurrence, a later analysis re-analyzed previously published TCR beta repertoires from 600 to 750 donors and added high-resolution HLA genotyping. Rather than using new phenotypic data, the later analysis identified candidate immune exposures from TCR beta sequences and from how often those sequences occurred across donors. In an earlier analysis of over 550 of the donors, high-throughput TCR beta sequencing was used to judge whether each TCR beta V gene segment behaved as functional or pseudogenic. Donor age, sex, ethnicity and CMV serostatus were collected together with the repertoire data. A later genetic analysis took genome-wide SNP genotypes for about 55% of the roughly 700 donors and used that subset as a discovery cohort. Every repertoire in the discovery cohort had been generated on one and the same sequencing platform. Both class I and class II loci were covered by HLA typing, at four-digit resolution. The number of donors typed differed by locus, with roughly 629-640 for A, B, C, DRB1 and DQB1, about 500 for DQA1, 600 to 610 for DPA1, and some 470 for DPB1. Four or five DR-DQ haplotypes were handled as single units for association and clustering, since linkage in the cohort was strong. Among some 410 genotyped donors of the cohort, an average of about 240,000 unique TCR beta nucleotide sequences were sequenced per donor, around 20% of them non-productive. General conclusions and limits of the study: In the study, some 180 TCR beta chains were listed as associated with cytomegalovirus. Linkage disequilibrium might explain the correlated functional status among segregating V segments, but an unknown experimental factor could not be excluded. Presence/absence analyses assumed roughly uniform sequencing depth across donors, an assumption that may not hold. Compared with equally common non-associated chains, HLA-associated TCR beta chains in a later analysis were more clonally expanded and had lower generation probabilities. Most TCR sequences were seen in very few donors, while some public TCRs were found in many individuals. The classifier was reported to diagnose cytomegalovirus status with high specificity and sensitivity in both the original cohort and the validation cohort. Assigning TCR associations to individual alleles was difficult when HLA alleles, especially DR and DQ, strongly co-occurred. Only TCR beta chains were sequenced in this cohort, and the absence of alpha or paired-chain data limited detectable features. In a later analysis, the rate of TCR association differed among HLA loci, with DRB1 alleles having the most associated TCRs and HLA-C alleles having the fewest. It was suggested by the authors that the approach could potentially be generalized to other disease states and immunological phenotypes. A later genetic analysis reported fewer N-insertions in productive TCRs among donors in an Asian-associated ancestry cluster than the roughly 720-donor mean. The earlier analysis of almost 600 of the donors excluded roughly 16 rarely observed V segments, including chromosome 9 orphons, because counts were too low. In vitro tests confirmed that three of the cytomegalovirus-associated TCR beta chains recognize cytomegalovirus antigens. An association between a missense DCLRE1C variant and V-gene and J-gene trimming of TCR beta chains was found in a later genetic analysis and replicated in an independent cohort. In a later analysis, most CMV-associated TCR beta chains were found to appear HLA-restricted, with HLA associations seemingly driven largely by CMV exposure. A later analysis reported that several top co-occurrence clusters appeared linked to parvovirus B19, influenza, CMV and Epstein-Barr virus. The 87-base-pair reads could not distinguish some IMGT-functional V segments, including TRBV6-2 and TRBV6-3, so those segments were excluded. For the cohort, immune exposure information was limited to CMV serostatus. Because HLA typing was missing for some donors at each locus, association tests included only the typed subset. A cluster of highly shared sequence variants was judged likely to be a technical artifact of the sequencing pipeline. Specific HLA alleles were associated with about 17,000 TCR beta sequences at a false discovery rate of 0.05 in a later analysis. A further reported finding was that TCR beta sequences accurately predicted the HLA-A and HLA-B alleles for most subjects in the first cohort. In an earlier analysis of under 600 of the donors, most TCR beta V segments were observed in productive rearrangements about 90% or about 30% of the time, broadly matching IMGT annotations.

From cysteine to phenylalanine, the CDR3 is 15 amino acids long. Only the CDR3 portion is preserved as DNA: 45 bases, with reading frame beginning at the first base. The junction carries 11 bases between V and J, which are trimmed by 0 bases and 5 bases respectively. From the germline V gene, CDR1 is SGHRS and CDR2 is YFSETQ. The cohort consisted of 600 or so healthy bone marrow donors. At the time of sampling, all cohort members were nominally healthy, though unrecorded immune exposures were likely present. The donor was CMV seropositive and belonged to the group of 250 to 300 seropositive cohort members. A peripheral blood sample was collected from each donor, and TCR beta sequencing was performed on peripheral blood mononuclear cells. The Qiagen DNeasy Blood Extraction Kit was used to extract genomic DNA from the blood cell samples. The protocol used for the library was the immunoSEQ multiplex PCR assay. For the multiplex PCR, a mixture combining 60 forward primers for TCR Vbeta segments and 13 reverse primers for TCR Jbeta segments was used. The CDR3 region of rearranged TCR beta genes was amplified from genomic DNA with a multiplex PCR assay. The Illumina HiSeq System was used to sequence the amplified TCR beta libraries as 87-base-pair reads. The source study handled its data this way. A later analysis tallied roughly 80 million unique TCR beta chains across the 666 repertoires, and roughly 11 million of those chains were shared by two or more donors. A nearest-neighbor algorithm error-corrected the raw reads and collapsed the reads into unique sequences, merging closely related sequences to remove PCR and sequencing errors. CDR3 sequences were aligned to IMGT reference sequences to assign V, D and J gene segments. Each retained sequence needed at least a six-nucleotide match to both a V gene segment and a J gene segment. Rearrangements were called productive when the CDR3 lacked stop codons and stayed in frame with V and J; all others were non-productive. CDR3 was defined according to IMGT convention as the region running from the second conserved V-encoded cysteine to the conserved J-encoded phenylalanine. The earlier analysis of roughly 590 of the donors excluded sequences that lacked an unambiguous match to a single V gene segment. In an earlier analysis of a few hundred of the donors, a V segment was called functional when productive rearrangements were above 56.7%, and segregating when the standard deviation between donors exceeded 5%. To diagnose cytomegalovirus status from the catalog of TCR beta chain sequences, a statistical classification framework was built. V and J gene assignment, in a later analysis, came from comparing TCR nucleotide sequences with IMGT/GENE-DB human TR gene sequences. Using the TCRdist pipeline, a later analysis assigned CDR3 sequences along with most-parsimonious VDJ recombination scenarios. A later analysis defined each TCR beta chain by its CDR3 amino acid sequence plus V-gene family, and excluded reads lacking a unique V-gene family. As a way to deal with suspected cross-contamination and a sequencing artifact, a later analysis dropped nearly 600 nucleotide sequences that were highly shared and had low generation probability. For each public chain, a later analysis derived a clonal expansion index from normalized ranks of inferred template counts within each repertoire. In a later analysis, generation probabilities were computed using a VDJ recombination model fitted to out-of-frame rearrangements, and the results were checked against IGoR. Hypergeometric tests were used in a later analysis to score TCR-TCR, TCR-HLA and TCR-CMV co-occurrence, with a repertoire-size bias correction applied to the TCR pairs. To estimate false discovery rates, a later analysis permuted the HLA or CMV assignments 20 times. In a later analysis, co-occurring TCRs were grouped using DBSCAN, with TCRdist sequence similarity added in when clustering inside HLA-allele-positive subsets. Repertoires with fewer than 30,000 or more than 120,000 public chains were left out of co-occurrence clustering, as were four to six repertoires with anomalous nucleotide sharing. TCRdb mirrors the immuneACCESS table, restricted to in-frame sequences. Some clones are absent from its copies; in checked studies, under half trace to an unresolved V gene, and the reason for the others is unknown. V and J calls and clone size are as listed in that table; D and trimming were resolved from the DNA. For this sample there are roughly 150,000 clones; 75% appear just once. 2.5% to 3.5% of the sample is in the top ten clones.

Turning to this clone: The antigen it binds to is not known. Base-call qualities are not available, and no considerably larger clone is one nucleotide away.

The specimen was PBMCs. This TCR was sampled from a woman aged 45-65 years in good health and CMV-seropositive. Recombination joined TRBV5-1 with TRBJ2-2; TRBD1 is a possible D gene, resting on 5 matching bases. The CDR3 protein sequence reads: CASSLGQPTTGELFF. The DNA sequence reads TGCGCCAGCAGCTTGGGACAGCCAACAACCGGGGAGCTGTTTTTT. When the CDR3 is completed using the reference TRBV5-1 and TRBJ2-2 genes on either side, the full variable domain is KAGVTQTPRYLIKTRGQQVTLSCSPISGHRSVSWYQQTPGQGLQFLFEYFSETQRNKGNFPGRFSGRQFSNSRSEMNVSTLELGDSALYLCASSLGQPTTGELFFGEGSRLTVL.